Included here is one T cell receptor beta chain sequence, with context. Its antigen is currently unknown. For the second PCR, which ran for about 7 to 12 cycles, a sample-barcoded 5' primer and a J-beta primer mix were used. Paired-end reads containing CDR3 totaled no fewer than 2.5 million for each sample. Using its own MiXCR run on the 5' RACE reads, TCRdb lists one record per CDR3 protein. Seen here are fewer than 900,000 distinct CDR3 sequences, 35% to 40% observed once, and the top ten hold over 10%. Per sample, no less than 5 micrograms of total RNA were extracted. The record originates from a study of blood T cells in healthy people across ages. Study observations and caveats: Any conclusive comparison of naive versus antigen-experienced cells was prevented by using unsorted PBMCs.

The CDR3 contains 14 residues. Germline V gives CDR1 SNHLY, CDR2 FYNNEI. Trimming removed 2 bases at V and 7 bases at J, with 15 bases between. Specimen: blood. This clonotype originated in a young man in good health. The rearrangement links TRBV2 to TRBJ2-7, with D maybe TRBD1 (6 bases). Here the CDR3 DNA reads TGTGCCAGCAGTGAATTACAGGGTGCGTATGAGCAGTACTTC. This gives the protein CASSELQGAYEQYF. Based on the CDR3 plus reference TRBV2 and TRBJ2-7, the full variable domain is EPEVTQTPSHQVTQMGQEVILRCVPISNHLYFYWYRQILGQKVEFLVSFYNNEISEKSEIFDDQFSVERPDGSNFTLKIRSTKLEDSAMYFCASSELQGAYEQYFGPGTRLTVT.